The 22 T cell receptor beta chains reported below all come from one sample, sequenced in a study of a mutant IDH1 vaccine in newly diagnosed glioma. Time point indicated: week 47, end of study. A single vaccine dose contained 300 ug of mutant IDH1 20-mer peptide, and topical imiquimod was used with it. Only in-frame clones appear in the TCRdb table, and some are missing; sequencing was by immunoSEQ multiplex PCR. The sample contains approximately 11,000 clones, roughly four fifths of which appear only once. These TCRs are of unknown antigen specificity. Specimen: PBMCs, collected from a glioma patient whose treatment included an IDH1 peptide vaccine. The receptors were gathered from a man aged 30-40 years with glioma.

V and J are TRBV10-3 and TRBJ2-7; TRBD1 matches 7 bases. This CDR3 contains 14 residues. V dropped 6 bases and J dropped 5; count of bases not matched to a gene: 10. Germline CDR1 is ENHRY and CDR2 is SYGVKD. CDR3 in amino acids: CAISWDSLVHEQYF. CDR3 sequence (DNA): TGTGCCATCAGCTGGGACAGCTTAGTACACGAGCAGTACTTC.

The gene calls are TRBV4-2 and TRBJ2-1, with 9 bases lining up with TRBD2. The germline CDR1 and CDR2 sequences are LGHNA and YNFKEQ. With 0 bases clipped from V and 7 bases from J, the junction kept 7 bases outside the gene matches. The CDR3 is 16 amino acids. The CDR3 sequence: CASSQDSSGGWNEQFF. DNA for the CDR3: TGTGCCAGCAGCCAAGATTCAAGCGGGGGGTGGAATGAGCAGTTCTTC.

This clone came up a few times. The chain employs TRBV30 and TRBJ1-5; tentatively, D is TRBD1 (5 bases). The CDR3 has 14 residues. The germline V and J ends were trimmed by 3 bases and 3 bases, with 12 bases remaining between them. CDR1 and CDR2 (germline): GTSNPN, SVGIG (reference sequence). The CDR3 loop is CAWRDDSLNQPQHF. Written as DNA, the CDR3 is TGTGCCTGGAGGGACGACAGCCTCAATCAGCCCCAGCATTTT.

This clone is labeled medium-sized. CDR3 loop: CASSLPGPKETQYF. As DNA, the CDR3 is TGCGCCAGCAGCCTCCCGGGACCTAAAGAGACCCAGTACTTC. V usage is TRBV4-1 and J usage is TRBJ2-5; D tentatively fits TRBD1 or TRBD2 (5 bases each). Per germline, CDR1 MGHRA and CDR2 YSYEKL. The CDR3 runs to 14 residues. V was shortened by 4 bases and J by 3 bases, with 12 bases between the two germline ends.

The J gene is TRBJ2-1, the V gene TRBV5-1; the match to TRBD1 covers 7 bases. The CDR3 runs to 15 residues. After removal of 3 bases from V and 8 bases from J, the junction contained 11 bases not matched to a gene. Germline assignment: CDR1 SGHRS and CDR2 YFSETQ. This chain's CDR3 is CASSSGTAAPDEQFF. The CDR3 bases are TGCGCCAGCAGCTCCGGGACAGCTGCTCCGGATGAGCAGTTCTTC.

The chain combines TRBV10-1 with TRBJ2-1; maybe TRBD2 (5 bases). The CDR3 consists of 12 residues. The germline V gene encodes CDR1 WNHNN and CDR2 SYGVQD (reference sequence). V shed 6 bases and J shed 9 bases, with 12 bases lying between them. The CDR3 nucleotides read TGCGCCAGCAGAGCAGCGGCGGGTGAGCAGTTCTTC. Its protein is CASRAAAGEQFF.

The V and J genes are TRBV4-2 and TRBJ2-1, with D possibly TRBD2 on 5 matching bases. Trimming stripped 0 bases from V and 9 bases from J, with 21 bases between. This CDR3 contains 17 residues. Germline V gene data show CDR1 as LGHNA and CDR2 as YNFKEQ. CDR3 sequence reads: CASSQDITSNIHAEQFF. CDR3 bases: TGTGCCAGCAGCCAAGATATTACTAGTAACATTCACGCTGAGCAGTTCTTC.

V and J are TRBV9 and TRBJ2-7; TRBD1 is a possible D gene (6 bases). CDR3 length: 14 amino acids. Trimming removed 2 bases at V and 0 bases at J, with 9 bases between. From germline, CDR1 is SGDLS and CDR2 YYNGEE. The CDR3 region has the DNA TGTGCCAGCAGCGTTTCGGACAGCTCCTACGAGCAGTACTTC. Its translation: CASSVSDSSYEQYF.

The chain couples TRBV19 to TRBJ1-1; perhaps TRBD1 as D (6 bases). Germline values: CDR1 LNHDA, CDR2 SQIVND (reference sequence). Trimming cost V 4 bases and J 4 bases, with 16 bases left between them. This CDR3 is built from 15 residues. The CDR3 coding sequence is TGTGCCAGTAGTACTCACAGGGATCCGACCACTGAAGCTTTCTTT. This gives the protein CASSTHRDPTTEAFF.

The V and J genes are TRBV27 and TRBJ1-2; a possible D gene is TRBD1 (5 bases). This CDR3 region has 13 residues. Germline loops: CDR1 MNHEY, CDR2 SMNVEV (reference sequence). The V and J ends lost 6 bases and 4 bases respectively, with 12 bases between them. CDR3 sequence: CASSLSGFYGYTF. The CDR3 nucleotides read TGTGCCAGCAGCCTGTCAGGGTTCTATGGCTACACCTTC.

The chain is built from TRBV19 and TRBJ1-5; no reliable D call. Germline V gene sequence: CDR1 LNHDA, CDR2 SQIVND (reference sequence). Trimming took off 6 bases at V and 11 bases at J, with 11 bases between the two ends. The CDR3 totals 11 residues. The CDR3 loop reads CASSLGSAQHF. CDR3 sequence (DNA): TGTGCCAGTAGCCTTGGCTCGGCCCAGCATTTT.

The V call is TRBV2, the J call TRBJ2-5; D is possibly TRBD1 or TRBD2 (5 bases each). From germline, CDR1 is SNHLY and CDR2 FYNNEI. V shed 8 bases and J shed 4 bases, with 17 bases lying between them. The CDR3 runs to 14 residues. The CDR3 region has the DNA TGTGCCAGCGGGGCTAGCACGGACCTAGAGACCCAGTACTTC. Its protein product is CASGASTDLETQYF. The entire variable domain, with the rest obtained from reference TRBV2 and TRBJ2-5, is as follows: EPEVTQTPSHQVTQMGQEVILRCVPISNHLYFYWYRQILGQKVEFLVSFYNNEISEKSEIFDDQFSVERPDGSNFTLKIRSTKLEDSAMYFCASGASTDLETQYFGPGTRLLVL.

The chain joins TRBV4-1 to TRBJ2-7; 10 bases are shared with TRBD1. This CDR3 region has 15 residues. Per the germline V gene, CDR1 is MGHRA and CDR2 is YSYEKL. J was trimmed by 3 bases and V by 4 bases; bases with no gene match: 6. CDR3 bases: TGCGCCAGCAGCCCCGGACAGGGGGGCAGCTACGAGCAGTACTTC. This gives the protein CASSPGQGGSYEQYF.

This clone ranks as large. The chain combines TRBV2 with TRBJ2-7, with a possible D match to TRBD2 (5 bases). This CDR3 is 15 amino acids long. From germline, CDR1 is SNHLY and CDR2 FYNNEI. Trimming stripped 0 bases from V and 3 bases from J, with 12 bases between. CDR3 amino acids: CASSEAAGSFYEQYF. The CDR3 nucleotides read TGTGCCAGCAGTGAAGCGGCGGGTTCCTTCTACGAGCAGTACTTC.

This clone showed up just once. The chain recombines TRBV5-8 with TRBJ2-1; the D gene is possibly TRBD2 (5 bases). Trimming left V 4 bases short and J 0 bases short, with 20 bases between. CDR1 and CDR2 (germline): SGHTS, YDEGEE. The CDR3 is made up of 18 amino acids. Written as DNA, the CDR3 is TGTGCCAGCAGCCCCTGGCGGAGGCTAGCTGGCTCCTACAATGAGCAGTTCTTC. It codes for CASSPWRRLAGSYNEQFF.

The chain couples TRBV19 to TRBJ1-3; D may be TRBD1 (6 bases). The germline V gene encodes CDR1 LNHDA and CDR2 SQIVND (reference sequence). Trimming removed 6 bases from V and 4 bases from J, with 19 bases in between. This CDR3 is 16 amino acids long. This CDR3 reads CASRHEQGPRGNTIYF. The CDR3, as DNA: TGTGCCAGTAGGCACGAACAGGGTCCTCGAGGAAACACCATATATTTT.

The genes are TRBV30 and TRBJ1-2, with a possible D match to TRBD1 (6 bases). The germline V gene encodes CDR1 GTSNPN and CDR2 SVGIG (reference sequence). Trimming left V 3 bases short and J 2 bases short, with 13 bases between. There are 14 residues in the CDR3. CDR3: CAWREWGANYGYTF. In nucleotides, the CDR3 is TGTGCCTGGAGAGAGTGGGGGGCCAACTATGGCTACACCTTC.

CDR3 residues: CASTFSNSGANVLTF. Written as DNA, the CDR3 is TGTGCCAGCACCTTCTCTAATTCTGGGGCCAACGTCCTGACTTTC. The rearrangement links TRBV5-8 to TRBJ2-6; D not resolved. Germline V lookup: CDR1 SGHTS, CDR2 YDEGEE. The V gene lost 6 bases and the J gene lost 1 base, with 11 bases spanning the gap. This CDR3 region has 15 residues.

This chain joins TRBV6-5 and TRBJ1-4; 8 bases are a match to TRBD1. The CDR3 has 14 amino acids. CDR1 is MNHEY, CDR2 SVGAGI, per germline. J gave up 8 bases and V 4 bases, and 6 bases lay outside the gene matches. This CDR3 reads CASSFDRGREKLFF. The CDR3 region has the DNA TGTGCCAGCAGTTTCGACAGGGGTCGCGAAAAACTGTTTTTT.

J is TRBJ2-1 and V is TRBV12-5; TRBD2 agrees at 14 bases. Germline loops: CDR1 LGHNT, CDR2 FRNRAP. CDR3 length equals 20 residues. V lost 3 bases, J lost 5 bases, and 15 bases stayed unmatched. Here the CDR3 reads CASGFGGTSGSRGYNNEQFF. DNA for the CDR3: TGTGCTAGTGGTTTCGGCGGGACTAGCGGGAGTAGAGGGTATAACAATGAGCAGTTCTTC.

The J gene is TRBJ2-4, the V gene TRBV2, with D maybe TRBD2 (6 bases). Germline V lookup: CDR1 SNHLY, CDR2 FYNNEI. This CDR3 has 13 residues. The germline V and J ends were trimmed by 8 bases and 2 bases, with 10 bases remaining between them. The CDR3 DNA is TGTGCCAGCGGGGCGGGGACCAAAAACATTCAGTACTTC. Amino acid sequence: CASGAGTKNIQYF.

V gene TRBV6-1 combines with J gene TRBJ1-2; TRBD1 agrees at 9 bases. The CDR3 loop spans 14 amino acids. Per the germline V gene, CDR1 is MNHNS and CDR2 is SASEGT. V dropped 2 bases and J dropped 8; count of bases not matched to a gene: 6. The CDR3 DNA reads TGTGCCAGCAGTGAATTCGGACAGGGGCGGGGCTACACCTTC. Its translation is CASSEFGQGRGYTF.